Presented here are 15 T cell receptor beta chains from one specimen sequenced in a study of vaccination and CD4 T cells after COVID-19. As for treatment: approximately nine-day PBMC culture with coronavirus spike peptide pools or control peptides (ViraFEST assay). The Oncomine TCR Beta short-read assay sequenced DNA from cultured CD4+ T cells. TCRdb reprocessed the PCR reads with MiXCR, giving one entry per CDR3 protein. The table records 16,000 or so distinct CDR3 sequences, approximately 45% of them present only once. Their recognized antigens are unknown. Sequencing was performed on CD4+ T cells from blood, cultured in vitro, taken after SARS-CoV-2 vaccination. The receptors stem from a human donor who had recovered from COVID-19.

The chain couples TRBV7-2 to TRBJ2-7; D not resolved. The CDR3 totals 12 residues. The ends were cut back, 5 bases at V and 7 bases at J, with 12 bases in the middle. Germline CDR1 and CDR2: SGHTA and FQGNSA. The CDR3: CASSHLLGEQYF. In DNA form, the CDR3 reads TGTGCCAGCAGCCACCTTTTGGGTGAGCAGTACTTC. Full variable domain (outside the CDR3, taken from reference TRBV7-2 and TRBJ2-7): GAGVSQSPSNKVTEKGKDVELRCDPISGHTALYWYRQSLGQGLEFLIYFQGNSAPDKSGLPSDRFSAERTGGSVSTLTIQRTQQEDSAVYLCASSHLLGEQYFGPGTRLTVT.

This clonotype was seen just once. The rearrangement uses TRBV30 and TRBJ2-5; D remains ambiguous. Germline CDR1 reads GTSNPN; CDR2 reads SVGIG (reference sequence). The CDR3 is 12 residues long. V lost 1 base and J lost 5, with 8 bases in between. CDR3 loop: CAWSGFGETQYF. The CDR3 coding sequence is TGTGCCTGGAGTGGCTTTGGGGAGACCCAGTACTTC.

This clonotype rates as medium-sized. The CDR3 DNA reads TGTGCCAGCAGTGTTGGCGGGGGTGATTCCGGGGAGCTGTTTTTT. Its translation: CASSVGGGDSGELFF. The chain has TRBV6-4 and TRBJ2-2; 7 positions agree with TRBD2. With V trimmed by 4 bases and J by 6 bases, 8 bases remained unmatched. The CDR3 spans 15 residues. Per the germline V gene, CDR1 is MRHNA and CDR2 is SNTAGT.

This clonotype has just a few counts. The gene calls are TRBV6-2 or TRBV6-3 and TRBJ2-1; 10 bases map to TRBD2. The CDR3 is 15 amino acids. Trimming at V came to 5 bases and at J to 3 bases, leaving 4 bases not matched to a gene. Germline CDR1 MNHEY, CDR2 SVGEGT. The CDR3 nucleotides read TGTGCCAGCAGTGTACGGACTAGCGGCTACAATGAGCAGTTCTTC. Translated: CASSVRTSGYNEQFF.

The chain links TRBV28 to TRBJ2-7, with D unresolved. V dropped 3 bases and J dropped 1 base, with 7 bases sitting between them. CDR1 and CDR2 (germline): MDHEN, SYDVKM. The CDR3 has 13 amino acids. CDR3 amino acids: CASSFLPSYEQYF. The CDR3 DNA reads as TGTGCCAGCAGTTTCCTACCTTCCTACGAGCAGTACTTC. Full variable domain (rest looked up from reference TRBV28 and TRBJ2-7): DVKVTQSSRYLVKRTGEKVFLECVQDMDHENMFWYRQDPGLGLRLIYFSYDVKMKEKGDIPEGYSVSREKKERFSLILESASTNQTSMYLCASSFLPSYEQYFGPGTRLTVT.

The V call is TRBV28, the J call TRBJ2-2; D not certain. Germline V CDR1 and CDR2: MDHEN, SYDVKM. The CDR3 consists of 13 residues. With 5 bases removed from V and 4 bases from J, the gap between germline ends came to 8 bases. DNA for the CDR3: TGTGCCAGCAGTCCCGGGCCCACCGGGGAGCTGTTTTTT. It translates to CASSPGPTGELFF.

The V call is TRBV11-3, the J call TRBJ2-1; D is perhaps TRBD1 or TRBD2 (5 bases each). CDR1 and CDR2 from the germline V gene are SGHNT and YENEEA. The CDR3 covers 14 residues. The V gene lost 4 bases and the J gene lost 6 bases, with 13 bases spanning the gap. The CDR3 sequence: CASSSTGRGNEQFF. CDR3 DNA: TGTGCCAGCAGCTCAACGGGACGGGGCAATGAGCAGTTCTTC.

This clonotype was detected a few times. V gene TRBV7-2 combines with J gene TRBJ2-7; D is undetermined. This CDR3 is built from 15 residues. V gave up 5 bases and J gave up 0 bases, with 14 bases separating them. CDR1 and CDR2 from the germline V gene are SGHTA and FQGNSA. The CDR3 DNA sequence: TGTGCCAGCAGCCCTAGGCGCGGAAACTCCTACGAGCAGTACTTC. As protein: CASSPRRGNSYEQYF.

V and J are TRBV27 and TRBJ1-2, with D uncertain. Per the germline V gene, CDR1 is MNHEY and CDR2 is SMNVEV (reference sequence). CDR3 size: 14 residues. Deletions cut 2 bases from V and 4 bases from J, with 11 bases between. The CDR3 DNA reads as TGTGCCAGCAGTTTAGATGGGCCGGGCTATGGCTACACCTTC. Translated, it gives CASSLDGPGYGYTF.

V is TRBV6-2 or TRBV6-3 and J is TRBJ1-1; unclear D gene. Deletions cut 2 bases from V and 1 base from J, with 8 bases between. The length of the CDR3 is 14 residues. Germline lookup yields CDR1 MNHEY and CDR2 SVGEGT. CDR3 nucleotides: TGTGCCAGCAGTTACCGGGTAGGGAACACTGAAGCTTTCTTT. It encodes CASSYRVGNTEAFF.

The chain links TRBV20-1 to TRBJ1-6; tentative D call: TRBD1 (6 bases). There are 14 residues in the CDR3. V lost 1 base and J lost 3, with 7 bases in between. Germline assignment: CDR1 DFQATT and CDR2 SNEGSKA (reference sequence). The CDR3 loop is CSARVGGYNSPLHF. CDR3 DNA: TGCAGTGCTAGAGTAGGGGGCTATAATTCACCCCTCCACTTT.

The rearrangement joins TRBV10-1 to TRBJ2-5; the D is unclear. V was clipped by 0 bases and J by 13 bases, with 15 bases between them. The germline V gene encodes CDR1 WNHNN and CDR2 SYGVQD (reference sequence). The CDR3 has 13 residues. The CDR3 DNA follows: TGCGCCAGCAGTGAGTCGGGCAGCCCAGCTCGGTACTTC. It specifies CASSESGSPARYF.

There are a few counts of this clonotype. V is TRBV6-5 and J is TRBJ2-2, with D possibly called TRBD1 or TRBD2 (5 bases each). The CDR3 runs to 17 residues. Deletions cut 2 bases from V and 1 base from J, with 14 bases between. CDR1 and CDR2 (germline): MNHEY, SVGAGI. The CDR3, as DNA: TGTGCCAGCAGTTACACGGCCGGGGCTAAGAACACCGGGGAGCTGTTTTTT. This codes for CASSYTAGAKNTGELFF.

This clonotype was seen only a few times. The J gene is TRBJ1-1, the V gene TRBV7-2; TRBD1 agrees at 10 bases. This CDR3 has 14 residues. CDR1 is SGHTA, CDR2 FQGNSA, per germline. Germline trimming cut 3 bases from V and 3 bases from J; bases unmatched to any gene: 1. The CDR3 DNA reads as TGTGCCAGCAGCTTCGGACAGGGGGACACTGAAGCTTTCTTT. Residues: CASSFGQGDTEAFF.

CDR3 nucleotides: TGCGCCAGCAGCCAAGGTGCTAGCCAGCTGAACTATGGCTACACCTTC. Protein product: CASSQGASQLNYGYTF. The V gene is TRBV4-3, the J gene TRBJ1-2; D not resolved. The CDR3 length is 16 residues. Germline V gives CDR1 LGHNA, CDR2 YSLEER. Deletions cut 1 base from V and 2 bases from J, with 14 bases between.